Below are 21 T cell receptor beta chains sequenced from a single sample in a study of blood T cell repertoires in COVID-19. TCRdb's table, derived via immunoSEQ multiplex PCR, lists solely in-frame clones and lacks some. Counted here are about 250,000 clones, around 90% occurring once; the ten biggest clones make up around 1.5%. The sample was peripheral blood. These receptors all stem from a man older than 75 with acute or convalescent COVID-19.

The V gene is TRBV5-1, the J gene TRBJ1-1; D not resolved. CDR1 is SGHRS, CDR2 YFSETQ, per germline. This CDR3 has 13 amino acids. The V and J ends lost 4 bases and 3 bases respectively, with 10 bases between them. CDR3 DNA sequence: TGCGCCAGCAGCCGGTTAGAGGACACTGAAGCTTTCTTT. It codes for CASSRLEDTEAFF. The entire variable domain, with the rest obtained from reference TRBV5-1 and TRBJ1-1, is as follows: KAGVTQTPRYLIKTRGQQVTLSCSPISGHRSVSWYQQTPGQGLQFLFEYFSETQRNKGNFPGRFSGRQFSNSRSEMNVSTLELGDSALYLCASSRLEDTEAFFGQGTRLTVV.

The chain recombines TRBV3-1 (or the pseudogene TRBV3-2) with TRBJ1-2, with 8 bases lining up with TRBD1. Trimming at V came to 4 bases and at J to 7 bases, leaving 8 bases not matched to a gene. The V gene's germline CDR1 is LGHDT and CDR2 YNNKEL (reference sequence). This CDR3 comprises 14 residues. DNA for the CDR3: TGTGCCAGCAGCCTACGGACAGGGAGAGGTGGCTACACCTTC. Protein sequence: CASSLRTGRGGYTF.

The chain employs TRBV5-8 and TRBJ2-1, with D perhaps TRBD1 (6 bases). Trimming left V 3 bases short and J 9 bases short, with 10 bases between. CDR1 SGHTS and CDR2 YDEGEE come from the germline V gene. This CDR3 comprises 12 residues. The CDR3 nucleotides are TGTGCCAGCAGCTCCTGGGGGCTTGAGCAGTTCTTC. Translating it yields CASSSWGLEQFF.

V is TRBV21-1 and J is TRBJ2-1; the table's D call, TRBD2, has no DNA check behind it. TRBV21-1 is reported as a pseudogene. CDR3 length: 15 amino acids. The CDR3 bases are TGTGCCAGCAGCAGTGGGACTTCTTGTCCTGCGGGGCAGTTCTTC. Amino acids: CASSSGTSCPAGQFF.

This rearrangement joins TRBV11-2 to TRBJ2-7; 8 positions agree with TRBD1. V was pared by 5 bases and J by 0 bases, with 9 bases of the junction left unmatched. CDR1 and CDR2 (germline): SGHAT, FQNNGV. The CDR3 has 16 residues. The CDR3 loop reads CASSAPGGFSSYEQYF. The CDR3 DNA reads TGTGCCAGCAGCGCCCCAGGGGGCTTCAGCTCCTACGAGCAGTACTTC.

The chain uses TRBV5-8 and TRBJ1-6; no clear D. Deletions cut 2 bases from V and 0 bases from J, with 9 bases between. Germline assignment: CDR1 SGHTS and CDR2 YDEGEE. The CDR3 contains 16 residues. The CDR3 loop is CASSLDFSSYNSPLHF. The CDR3 DNA reads TGTGCCAGCAGCTTAGATTTTAGCTCCTATAATTCACCCCTCCACTTT.

This chain uses TRBV25-1 with TRBJ1-2; D is unclear. Germline CDR1 MGHDK, CDR2 SYGVNS. Deletions cut 0 bases from V and 8 bases from J, with 19 bases between. The CDR3 consists of 16 residues. The CDR3 spells CASSEYKSSRLGGYTF. The DNA for the CDR3 is TGTGCCAGCAGTGAATATAAGAGCTCGAGGCTCGGGGGCTACACCTTC.

The chain carries TRBV6-5 and TRBJ2-7; perhaps TRBD2 as D (6 bases). This CDR3 region has 16 residues. V was pared by 4 bases and J by 3 bases, with 19 bases between. Germline assignment: CDR1 MNHEY and CDR2 SVGAGI. The CDR3 region is CASSLKGGAQIYEQYF. Written as DNA, the CDR3 is TGTGCCAGCAGTTTAAAAGGAGGGGCCCAAATCTACGAGCAGTACTTC.

The chain uses TRBV10-2 and TRBJ2-5, with TRBD2 identical over 11 bases. The CDR3 is 16 amino acids. Unmatched junction bases numbered 5, after V lost 3 bases and J lost 2 bases. Germline V gene sequence: CDR1 WSHSY, CDR2 SAAADI. DNA of the CDR3: TGCGCCAGCAGTGACAATAGCGGGGGGGATCAAGAGACCCAGTACTTC. Translation gives CASSDNSGGDQETQYF.

The chain combines TRBV19 with TRBJ2-1; TRBD2 agrees at 16 bases. The CDR3 spans 21 residues. The ends lost 0 bases at V and 7 bases at J; junction bases unmatched: 15. Germline CDR1 reads LNHDA; CDR2 reads SQIVND (reference sequence). The CDR3 spells CASSIDAPGLAGGAGGNEQFF. The CDR3 bases are TGTGCCAGTAGTATAGATGCCCCGGGACTAGCGGGAGGGGCTGGCGGGAATGAGCAGTTCTTC.

The V and J genes are TRBV7-9 and TRBJ2-2; the D gene is possibly TRBD2 (6 bases). Germline CDR1 reads SEHNR; CDR2 reads FQNEAQ (reference sequence). Trimming took off 5 bases at V and 0 bases at J, with 13 bases between the two ends. This CDR3 contains 16 residues. The CDR3 bases are TGTGCCAGCAGCGCAAGACTAGGGGCGAACACCGGGGAGCTGTTTTTT. It translates to CASSARLGANTGELFF.

The chain uses TRBV9 and TRBJ1-1; 9 positions agree with TRBD1. J gave up 6 bases and V 3 bases, and 6 bases lay outside the gene matches. The CDR3 has 14 residues. The germline CDR1 and CDR2 sequences are SGDLS and YYNGEE. In DNA form, the CDR3 reads TGTGCCAGCAGCGCTCAGACAGGGGGAGCTGAAGCTTTCTTT. Translated, it gives CASSAQTGGAEAFF.

This chain joins TRBV5-1 and TRBJ2-7; no reliable D call. There are 15 residues in the CDR3. V was clipped by 0 bases and J by 6 bases, with 16 bases between them. Germline assignment: CDR1 SGHRS and CDR2 YFSETQ. This chain's CDR3 is CASSLEYSPTGEQYF. DNA of the CDR3: TGCGCCAGCAGCTTGGAATACAGCCCCACCGGCGAGCAGTACTTC.

The sample holds a few counts of this clone. The same CDR3 is also encoded by other DNA sequences in this sample. This chain links TRBV5-4 with TRBJ2-5; 7 bases line up with TRBD1. Germline V gene lookup returns CDR1 SGHNT and CDR2 YYREEE (reference sequence). With V trimmed by 2 bases and J by 3 bases, 1 base remained unmatched. The CDR3 is made up of 13 amino acids. CDR3 nucleotide sequence: TGTGCCAGCAGCTTCACAGGGGAAGAGACCCAGTACTTC. Translating it yields CASSFTGEETQYF.

The rearrangement joins TRBV4-3 to TRBJ2-1; TRBD1 agrees at 10 bases. Germline trimming cut 0 bases from V and 5 bases from J; bases unmatched to any gene: 7. This CDR3 is built from 17 residues. The germline V gene has CDR1 LGHNA and CDR2 YSLEER. In DNA form, the CDR3 reads TGCGCCAGCAGCCAAGATTGGACAGGGGGTCCCAACAATGAGCAGTTCTTC. It translates to CASSQDWTGGPNNEQFF.

J is TRBJ1-1 and V is TRBV5-1; 7 bases are shared with TRBD1. The V gene end was trimmed by 4 bases and the J gene end by 4 bases; junction bases not matched to a gene: 7. This CDR3 comprises 14 residues. Germline CDR1 SGHRS, CDR2 YFSETQ. CDR3 DNA: TGCGCCAGCAGCGCCTACAGGGGTGGCACTGAAGCTTTCTTT. Translating it yields CASSAYRGGTEAFF.

CDR3 sequence reads: CASSATLAGQGGELFF. DNA for the CDR3: TGTGCCAGCAGTGCCACCTTAGCGGGGCAGGGGGGGGAGCTGTTTTTT. The chain combines TRBV6-6 with TRBJ2-2, with 8 bases lining up with TRBD2. Germline V gene lookup returns CDR1 MNHNY and CDR2 SVGAGI (reference sequence). V shed 5 bases and J 8 bases; nucleotides not matched to a gene: 13. The CDR3 is 16 residues long.

This chain links TRBV7-2 with TRBJ1-1; 7 nucleotides agree with TRBD1. Germline values: CDR1 SGHTA, CDR2 FQGNSA. The CDR3 is made up of 14 amino acids. Trimming removed 4 bases from V and 8 bases from J; junction bases left unmatched: 10. CDR3 coding DNA: TGTGCCAGCAGCTCAGGGGGTTGGCCCGGGGAAGCTTTCTTT. This gives the protein CASSSGGWPGEAFF.

This chain uses TRBV7-8 with TRBJ1-1, with a weak D call TRBD1 (6 bases). V dropped 5 bases and J dropped 2 bases, with 15 bases sitting between them. The V gene's germline CDR1 is SGHVS and CDR2 FQNEAQ. The CDR3 covers 15 residues. The CDR3 protein is CASSLGWTANTEAFF. CDR3 sequence (DNA): TGTGCCAGCAGCCTAGGCTGGACAGCTAACACTGAAGCTTTCTTT.

The J gene is TRBJ1-1, the V gene TRBV19; D not certain. This CDR3 region has 15 residues. Trimming took off 0 bases at V and 1 base at J, with 9 bases between the two ends. Germline V lookup: CDR1 LNHDA, CDR2 SQIVND (reference sequence). The CDR3 spells CASSIEGVGNTEAFF. The CDR3 nucleotides are TGTGCCAGTAGTATAGAAGGAGTAGGGAACACTGAAGCTTTCTTT.

In the case of this clone: Different DNA sequences within this sample yield the same CDR3. The V and J genes are TRBV2 and TRBJ2-1, with TRBD1 as a possible D gene (6 bases). The CDR3 length is 13 residues. V lost 6 bases and J 4 bases, leaving 10 bases between the germline ends. Germline lookup yields CDR1 SNHLY and CDR2 FYNNEI. CDR3 amino acids: CASRDSSYNEQFF. The CDR3 coding sequence is TGTGCCAGCAGGGACAGTTCATACAATGAGCAGTTCTTC. Full variable domain (rest looked up from reference TRBV2 and TRBJ2-1): EPEVTQTPSHQVTQMGQEVILRCVPISNHLYFYWYRQILGQKVEFLVSFYNNEISEKSEIFDDQFSVERPDGSNFTLKIRSTKLEDSAMYFCASRDSSYNEQFFGPGTRLTVL.